A single sample gave rise to the 18 T cell receptor beta chains below, sequenced in a study of T cells expressing NK-cell markers. TCRdb processed the 5' RACE reads again and assigns one entry to each CDR3 protein, with no DNA. The listing records around 140,000 distinct CDR3 sequences. Specimen: blood T cells: a sorted CD56 or NKG2C T cell subset, CD4+ or CD8+ T cells, or bulk PBMC T cells (not recorded which). All receptors come from a young man in good health.

V usage is TRBV2 and J usage is TRBJ1-5; TCRdb's assignment of TRBD1 cannot be checked, as there is no DNA. Germline V CDR1 and CDR2: SNHLY, FYNNEI. This CDR3 region has 16 residues. The CDR3 loop reads CASSEAPGGSNQPQHF.

The chain carries TRBV29-1 and TRBJ1-1; TCRdb calls TRBD1, which cannot be checked without DNA. The CDR3 is made up of 11 amino acids. CDR1 and CDR2 from the germline V gene are SQVTM and ANQGSEA. The CDR3 protein is CSVADNREAFF.

The chain joins TRBV28 to TRBJ2-4; TCRdb's D call, TRBD1, is unchecked because there is no DNA. Germline V lookup: CDR1 MDHEN, CDR2 SYDVKM. This CDR3 is built from 15 residues. CDR3 protein: CASKDDRAAKNIQYF.

This chain joins TRBV11-2 and TRBJ1-5. CDR3 size: 14 residues. In germline, CDR1 is SGHAT, CDR2 FQNNGV. The CDR3 protein is CASSLGSFNQPQHF.

The V gene is TRBV11-1, the J gene TRBJ2-3; TCRdb names TRBD2, which stays unverified in the absence of DNA. The germline CDR1 and CDR2 sequences are SGHAT and FQDESV (reference sequence). This CDR3 contains 21 residues. This CDR3 reads CASSLAGTSGRIFPYTDTQYF.

The gene calls are TRBV12-3 or TRBV12-4 and TRBJ2-1; the TCRdb D gene call, TRBD2, has no DNA to confirm it. This CDR3 is 15 amino acids long. CDR3 protein: CASSFPGLAVNEQFF.

The V call is TRBV10-3, the J call TRBJ2-1. Germline CDR1 and CDR2: ENHRY and SYGVKD. The CDR3 totals 11 residues. The CDR3 loop reads CAIGERVEQFF.

The V and J genes are TRBV28 and TRBJ2-1; TCRdb proposes TRBD2, but this gene call is untestable without DNA. CDR3 length equals 11 residues. The germline V gene encodes CDR1 MDHEN and CDR2 SYDVKM. The CDR3: CASMKRVLGFF.

The rearrangement links TRBV19 to TRBJ1-1. Germline V gene lookup returns CDR1 LNHDA and CDR2 SQIVND (reference sequence). CDR3 length: 13 amino acids. The CDR3 reads CASSIKGHTEAFF.

The chain combines TRBV5-6 with TRBJ2-2; TCRdb's D gene call, TRBD2, goes unchecked for lack of DNA. The germline V gene has CDR1 SGHDT and CDR2 YYEEEE. This CDR3 has 17 amino acids. The CDR3 here is CASSREDASPNTGELFF.

The chain carries TRBV7-2 and TRBJ2-1; TCRdb outputs TRBD2, but without DNA this stays unchecked. The CDR3 totals 16 residues. Germline V CDR1 and CDR2: SGHTA, FQGNSA. The CDR3 reads CASTAFTLAGGNEQFF.

The V and J genes are TRBV6-2 or TRBV6-3 and TRBJ2-3. Germline V lookup: CDR1 MNHEY, CDR2 SVGEGT. CDR3 length equals 13 residues. CDR3 region: CASSDDLSDTQYF.

The chain joins TRBV11-2 to TRBJ2-3; no DNA is available, so the TRBD1 call from TCRdb remains unchecked. This CDR3 comprises 18 residues. Per germline, CDR1 SGHAT and CDR2 FQNNGV. The CDR3 loop reads CASSWGWRSGLDADTQYF.

The V and J genes are TRBV3-1 and TRBJ2-3; TCRdb picks TRBD1, but there is no DNA to check that call. Germline V lookup: CDR1 LGHDT, CDR2 YNNKEL (reference sequence). CDR3 length: 15 residues. The CDR3 region is CASSQQGQGPDTQYF.

The V gene is TRBV19, the J gene TRBJ2-7. The CDR3 spans 14 residues. Germline V gene data show CDR1 as LNHDA and CDR2 as SQIVND (reference sequence). The CDR3 here is CASSLGSETYEQYF.

CDR3 in amino acids: CSVALGRGLDEQYF. The chain links TRBV29-1 to TRBJ2-7; checking the TCRdb D call of TRBD1 is not possible without DNA. The V gene's germline CDR1 is SQVTM and CDR2 ANQGSEA. The CDR3 covers 14 residues.

J is TRBJ1-2 and V is TRBV12-3 or TRBV12-4; the TCRdb D gene call, TRBD1, has no DNA to confirm it. The CDR3 runs 14 residues. The CDR3 protein is CASSLGLGRDGYTF.

The chain employs TRBV4-3 and TRBJ2-6. Germline CDR1 LGHNA, CDR2 YSLEER. The CDR3 consists of 19 residues. The CDR3 sequence: CASSQDSSVGQAGANVLTF.